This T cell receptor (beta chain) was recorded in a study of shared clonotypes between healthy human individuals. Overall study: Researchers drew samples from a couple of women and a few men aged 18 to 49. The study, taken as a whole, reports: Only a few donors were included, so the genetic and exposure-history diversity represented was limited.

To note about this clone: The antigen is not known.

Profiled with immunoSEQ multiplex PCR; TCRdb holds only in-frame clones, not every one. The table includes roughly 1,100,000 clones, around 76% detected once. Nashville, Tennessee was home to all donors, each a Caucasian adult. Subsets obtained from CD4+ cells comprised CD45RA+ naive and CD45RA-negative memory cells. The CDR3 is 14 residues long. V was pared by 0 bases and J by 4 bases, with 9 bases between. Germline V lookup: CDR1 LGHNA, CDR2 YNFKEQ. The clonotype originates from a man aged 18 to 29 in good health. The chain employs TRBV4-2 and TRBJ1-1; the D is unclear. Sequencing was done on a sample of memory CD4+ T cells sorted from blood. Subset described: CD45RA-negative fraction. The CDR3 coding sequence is TGTGCCAGCAGCCAAGAAGGAGGATTCACTGAAGCTTTCTTT. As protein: CASSQEGGFTEAFF.